Listed below are T cell receptor beta chains from one sample, sequenced in a study of PD-1 blockade in classical Hodgkin lymphoma. Repertoires were generated with immunoSEQ multiplex PCR, while TCRdb's copy carries only in-frame clones and drops some. Here the sample spans 50,000 to 75,000 clones, 75% to 90% being singletons. Material: peripheral blood mononuclear cells (PBMCs), obtained at baseline. The origin of the receptors is a human donor with classical Hodgkin lymphoma. Both conserved end residues are part of each CDR3. The D gene is left open where the match is weak. Clone size is not always given. Where it is, it says once, few, many or a class for expanded clones.

d_call	j_call	v_call	clone_size	cdr3_aa	cdr3_nt
NA	TRBJ2-3	TRBV5-5	NA	CASNLPTRGQSTDTQYF	TGTGCCAGCAACCTGCCTACCCGTGGACAGAGCACAGATACGCAGTATTTT
NA	TRBJ1-2	TRBV7-2	once	CASSTRTTGYTF	TGTGCCAGCAGCACTAGGACAACCGGCTACACCTTC
NA	TRBJ1-1	TRBV18	once	CASSRLFERSGEAFF	TGTGCCAGCTCACGCCTCTTCGAGCGTTCTGGTGAAGCTTTCTTT
TRBD1	TRBJ1-2	TRBV4-1	NA	CASSQEGQGARGYTF	TGCGCCAGCAGCCAAGAGGGACAGGGGGCGCGAGGCTACACCTTC
NA	TRBJ1-5	TRBV7-9	NA	CASSPDNSNQPQHF	TGTGCCAGCAGCCCAGACAATAGCAATCAGCCCCAGCATTTT
NA	TRBJ1-3	TRBV18	once	CASSPKTDSGNTIYF	TGTGCCAGCTCACCCAAGACCGACTCTGGAAACACCATATATTTT
NA	TRBJ2-3	TRBV29-1	NA	CSVVPPEEGTDTQYF	TGCAGCGTTGTCCCCCCAGAGGAGGGCACAGATACGCAGTATTTT
TRBD2	TRBJ2-1	TRBV9	NA	CASSPRGSGAIYNEQFF	TGTGCCAGCAGCCCCCGGGGTAGCGGGGCGATCTACAATGAGCAGTTCTTC
NA	TRBJ2-7	TRBV29-1	once	CSVEGDYEQYF	TGCAGCGTTGAAGGCGATTACGAGCAGTACTTC
TRBD2	TRBJ2-7	TRBV27	NA	CASRHSGGANEQYF	TGTGCCAGCAGGCATAGCGGGGGGGCCAACGAGCAGTACTTC
NA	TRBJ2-7	TRBV10-2	NA	CASRDQGWEDEQYF	TGCGCCAGCCGAGACCAGGGATGGGAAGACGAGCAGTACTTC
NA	TRBJ1-4	TRBV15	NA	CATSRDRIEKLFF	TGTGCCACCAGCAGAGATAGGATTGAAAAACTGTTTTTT
TRBD2	TRBJ2-5	TRBV2	NA	CASIGAGVEQYF	TGTGCCAGCATTGGGGCGGGGGTTGAGCAGTACTTC
TRBD1	TRBJ2-2	TRBV5-1	NA	CASSTRQGATGELFF	TGCGCCAGCAGCACCAGACAGGGTGCCACCGGGGAGCTGTTTTTT
NA	TRBJ1-2	TRBV19	NA	CASSIGSAGSPDF	TGTGCCAGTAGTATAGGATCCGCTGGCAGCCCCGACTTC
NA	TRBJ2-6	TRBV6-5	NA	CASNPSGSGANVLTF	TGTGCCAGCAATCCATCGGGGTCTGGGGCCAACGTCCTGACTTTC
NA	TRBJ1-1	TRBV13	NA	CASSVLLGANTEAFF	TGTGCCAGCAGCGTGCTGCTGGGGGCGAACACTGAAGCTTTCTTT
NA	TRBJ1-4	TRBV7-9	NA	CASSPSWGRQSEKLFF	TGTGCCAGCAGCCCCTCCTGGGGGAGGCAGAGTGAAAAACTGTTTTTT
TRBD1	TRBJ1-3	TRBV19	NA	CASSAGDSSGNTIYF	TGTGCCAGTAGTGCCGGGGACAGCTCTGGAAACACCATATATTTT
NA	TRBJ2-7	TRBV7-6	NA	CASRQTGSNEQYF	TGTGCCAGCAGACAAACAGGGTCCAACGAGCAGTACTTC
NA	TRBJ1-1	TRBV2	NA	CASISPGFRNTEAFF	TGTGCCAGCATCAGCCCAGGGTTCAGGAACACTGAAGCTTTCTTT
NA	TRBJ1-5	TRBV2	NA	CASMTDREGLWSNQPQHF	TGTGCCAGCATGACAGACCGGGAGGGACTTTGGAGCAATCAGCCCCAGCATTTT
TRBD1	TRBJ2-5	TRBV5-1	NA	CASSPHPGQGARETQYF	TGCGCCAGCAGCCCTCACCCCGGACAGGGGGCGCGAGAGACCCAGTACTTC
NA	TRBJ2-1	TRBV7-8	NA	CASSPLRGGLYNEQFF	TGTGCCAGCAGCCCCCTGAGGGGCGGCCTATACAATGAGCAGTTCTTC
NA	TRBJ2-5	TRBV9	NA	CASSRVDSHRETQYF	TGTGCCAGCAGCCGGGTGGACTCACACCGAGAGACCCAGTACTTC
TRBD1	TRBJ1-6	TRBV6-6	NA	CATHRDSGSPLHF	TGTGCCACCCACCGGGACAGTGGTTCACCCCTCCACTTT
TRBD2	TRBJ2-5	TRBV13	NA	CASSAGVETQYF	TGTGCCAGCAGCGCGGGGGTAGAGACCCAGTACTTC
NA	TRBJ1-1	TRBV7-9	NA	CASSSGATEAFF	TGTGCCAGCAGCTCAGGGGCCACTGAAGCTTTCTTT
TRBD2	TRBJ2-1	TRBV14	NA	CASNLAGGHEQFF	TGTGCCAGCAACTTAGCGGGGGGGCATGAGCAGTTCTTC
NA	TRBJ1-1	TRBV29-1	NA	CSVEGGLNTEAFF	TGCAGCGTTGAAGGGGGATTGAACACTGAAGCTTTCTTT
NA	TRBJ1-5	TRBV7-9	NA	CASSLVGVRGSSNQPQHF	TGTGCCAGCAGCTTAGTCGGGGTACGGGGTTCTAGCAATCAGCCCCAGCATTTT
NA	TRBJ2-2	TRBV25-1	NA	CASSESRDTLNTGELFF	TGTGCCAGCAGTGAATCTAGGGACACCCTGAACACCGGGGAGCTGTTTTTT
TRBD1	TRBJ2-2	TRBV25-1	NA	CASRSRGFPGELFF	TGTGCCAGCAGGAGCAGGGGGTTCCCGGGGGAGCTGTTTTTT
NA	TRBJ2-2	TRBV30	NA	CAWSVGQGRTGELFF	TGTGCCTGGAGTGTCGGGCAGGGACGAACCGGGGAGCTGTTTTTT
TRBD2	TRBJ2-1	TRBV9	few	CASSGTTSGVLNEQFF	TGTGCCAGCAGCGGAACCACTAGCGGGGTACTCAATGAGCAGTTCTTC
NA	TRBJ1-1	TRBV4-1	NA	CASSQVVSSMNTEAFF	TGCGCCAGCAGCCAAGTAGTCAGCTCCATGAACACTGAAGCTTTCTTT
NA	TRBJ1-1	TRBV6-1	NA	CASSEDRIVNTEAFF	TGTGCCAGCAGTGAAGATCGGATAGTGAACACTGAAGCTTTCTTT
NA	TRBJ1-5	TRBV4-1	NA	CASSHRHTSNQPQHF	TGCGCCAGCAGCCACAGACATACCTCCAATCAGCCCCAGCATTTT
NA	TRBJ1-5	TRBV9	NA	CASAPWEGQPQHF	TGTGCCAGCGCCCCCTGGGAAGGGCAGCCCCAGCATTTT
NA	TRBJ1-1	TRBV7-2	once	CASSLGTGNTEAFF	TGTGCCAGCAGCTTGGGGACTGGGAACACTGAAGCTTTCTTT